This TCR delta chain was captured in a study of gamma-delta chains in newborns, infants, children. The wider study: Microbial exposure reportedly drives polyclonal innate γδ T cell expansion after birth.

This CDR3 contains 21 residues. TCRdb re-processed the reads via CATT. Among about 5,400 delta-chain clones listed, around 18% were seen once. This sequence originates from a child who was a newborn, infant or young child, either healthy, febrile or measles-vaccinated (not recorded which). No V segment was called; the J segment is TRDJ3; the DNA was not compared with TRDD3, the D call given in the table. The sample consisted of blood. The CDR3 DNA reads TGTGCCTGTGATCCAATACTGGGGGATGCCGATCGGTCCTGGGACACCCGACAGATGTTTTTC. Protein sequence: CACDPILGDADRSWDTRQMFF.